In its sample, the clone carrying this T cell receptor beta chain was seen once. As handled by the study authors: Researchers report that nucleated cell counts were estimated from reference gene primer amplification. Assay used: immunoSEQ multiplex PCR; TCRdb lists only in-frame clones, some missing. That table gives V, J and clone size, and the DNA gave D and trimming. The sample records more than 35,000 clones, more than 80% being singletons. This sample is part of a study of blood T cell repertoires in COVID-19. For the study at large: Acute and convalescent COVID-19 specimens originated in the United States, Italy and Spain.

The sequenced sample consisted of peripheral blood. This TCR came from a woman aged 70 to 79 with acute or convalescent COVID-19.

The CDR3 loop reads CASSWGTVGGYGYTF. CDR3 in DNA: TGTGCCAGCAGCTGGGGGACCGTGGGGGGATATGGCTACACCTTC. The chain employs TRBV11-2 and TRBJ1-2, with a tentative D call TRBD1 (5 bases). Germline CDR1 SGHAT, CDR2 FQNNGV. The germline V and J ends were trimmed by 4 bases and 5 bases, with 17 bases remaining between them. The CDR3 runs 15 residues.